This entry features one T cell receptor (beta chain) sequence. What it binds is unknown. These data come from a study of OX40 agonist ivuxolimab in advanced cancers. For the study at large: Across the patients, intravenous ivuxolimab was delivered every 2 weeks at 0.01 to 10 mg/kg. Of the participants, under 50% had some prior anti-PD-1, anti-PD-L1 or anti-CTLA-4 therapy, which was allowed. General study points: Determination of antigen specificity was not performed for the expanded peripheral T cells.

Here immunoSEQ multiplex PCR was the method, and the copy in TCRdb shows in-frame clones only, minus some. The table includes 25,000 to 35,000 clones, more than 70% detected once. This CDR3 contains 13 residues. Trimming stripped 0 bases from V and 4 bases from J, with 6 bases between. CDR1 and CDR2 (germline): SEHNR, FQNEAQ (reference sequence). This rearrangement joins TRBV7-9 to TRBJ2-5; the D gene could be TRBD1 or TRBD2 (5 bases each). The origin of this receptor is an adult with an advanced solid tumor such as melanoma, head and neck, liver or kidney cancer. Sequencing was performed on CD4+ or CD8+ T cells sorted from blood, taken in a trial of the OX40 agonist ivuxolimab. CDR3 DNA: TGTGCCAGCAGCTTAGCTGGGGGAGAGACCCAGTACTTC. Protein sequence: CASSLAGGETQYF.